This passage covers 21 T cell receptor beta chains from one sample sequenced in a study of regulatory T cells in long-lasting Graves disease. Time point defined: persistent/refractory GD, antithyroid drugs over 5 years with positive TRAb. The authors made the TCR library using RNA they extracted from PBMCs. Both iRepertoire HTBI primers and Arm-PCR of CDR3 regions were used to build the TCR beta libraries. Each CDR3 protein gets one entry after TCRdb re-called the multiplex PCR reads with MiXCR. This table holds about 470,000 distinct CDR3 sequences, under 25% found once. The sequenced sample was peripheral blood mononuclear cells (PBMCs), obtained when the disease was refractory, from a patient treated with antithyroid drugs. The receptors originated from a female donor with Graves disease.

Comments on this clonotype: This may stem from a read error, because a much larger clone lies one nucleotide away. The chain's CDR3 is CAGSVDGRGEEQYF. Written as DNA, the CDR3 is TGTGCCGGCAGCGTAGATGGCAGGGGGGAAGAGCAGTACTTC. The chain combines TRBV9 with TRBJ2-7; a weak D match, TRBD1 (7 bases). The germline V gene has CDR1 SGDLS and CDR2 YYNGEE. CDR3 length equals 14 residues.

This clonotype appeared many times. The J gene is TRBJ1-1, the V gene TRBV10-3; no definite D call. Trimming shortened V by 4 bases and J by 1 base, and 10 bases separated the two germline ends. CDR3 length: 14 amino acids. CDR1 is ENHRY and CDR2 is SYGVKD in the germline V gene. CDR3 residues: CAISGREPNTEAFF. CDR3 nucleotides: TGTGCCATCAGTGGGAGGGAACCGAACACTGAAGCTTTCTTT.

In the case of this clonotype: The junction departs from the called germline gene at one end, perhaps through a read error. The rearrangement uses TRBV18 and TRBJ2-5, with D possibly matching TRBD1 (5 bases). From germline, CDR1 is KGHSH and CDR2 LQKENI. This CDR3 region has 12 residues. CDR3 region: CASPPPGETQYF. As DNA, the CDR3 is TGTGCCAGCCCACCCCCAGGGGAGACCCAGTACTTC.

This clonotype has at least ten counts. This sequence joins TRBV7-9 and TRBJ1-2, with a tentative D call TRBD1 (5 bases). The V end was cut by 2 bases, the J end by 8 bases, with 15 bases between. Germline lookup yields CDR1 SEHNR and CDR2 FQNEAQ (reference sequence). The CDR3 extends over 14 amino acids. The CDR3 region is CASSLTGTQAGYTF. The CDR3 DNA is TGTGCCAGCAGCTTAACCGGGACTCAGGCCGGCTACACCTTC.

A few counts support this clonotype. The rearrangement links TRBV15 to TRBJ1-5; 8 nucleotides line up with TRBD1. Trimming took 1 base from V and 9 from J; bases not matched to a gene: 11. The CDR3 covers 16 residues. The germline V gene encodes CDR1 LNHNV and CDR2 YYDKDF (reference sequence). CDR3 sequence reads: CATSRAQARGLRPQHF. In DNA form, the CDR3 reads TGTGCCACCAGCAGAGCCCAGGCCAGGGGGCTCAGGCCCCAGCATTTT.

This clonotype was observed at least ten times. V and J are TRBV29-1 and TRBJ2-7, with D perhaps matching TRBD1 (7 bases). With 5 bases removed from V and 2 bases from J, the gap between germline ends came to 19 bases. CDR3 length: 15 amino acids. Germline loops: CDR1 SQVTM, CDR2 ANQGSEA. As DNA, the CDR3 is TGCAGCGTTTCCCGAGGAGGGGGCTCAGCCTACGAGCAGTACTTC. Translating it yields CSVSRGGGSAYEQYF.

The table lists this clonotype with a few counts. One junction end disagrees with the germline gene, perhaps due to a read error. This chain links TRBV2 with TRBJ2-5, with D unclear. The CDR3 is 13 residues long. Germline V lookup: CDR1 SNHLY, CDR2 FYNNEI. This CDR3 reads CATSSRRQETQYF. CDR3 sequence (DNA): TGTGCCACCAGTAGTAGGCGGCAAGAGACCCAGTACTTC.

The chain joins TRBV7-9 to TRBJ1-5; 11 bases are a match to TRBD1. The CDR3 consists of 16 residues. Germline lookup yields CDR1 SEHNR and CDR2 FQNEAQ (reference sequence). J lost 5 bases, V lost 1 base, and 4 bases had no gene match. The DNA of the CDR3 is TGTGCCAGCAGCTTAGAAGGACAGGGGGCGCATCAGCCCCAGCATTTT. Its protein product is CASSLEGQGAHQPQHF.

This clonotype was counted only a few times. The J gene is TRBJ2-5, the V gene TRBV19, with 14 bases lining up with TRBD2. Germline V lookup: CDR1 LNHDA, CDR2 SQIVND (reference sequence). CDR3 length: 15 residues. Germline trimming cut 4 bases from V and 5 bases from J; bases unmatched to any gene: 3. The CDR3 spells CASSTGTSGSETQYF. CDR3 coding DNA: TGTGCCAGTAGTACCGGGACTAGCGGGAGCGAGACCCAGTACTTC.

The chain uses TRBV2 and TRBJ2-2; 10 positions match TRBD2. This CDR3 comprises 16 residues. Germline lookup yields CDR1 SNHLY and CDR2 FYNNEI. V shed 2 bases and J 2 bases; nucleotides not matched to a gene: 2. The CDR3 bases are TGTGCCAGCAGTGAACGGACTAGCGGCAACACCGGGGAGCTGTTTTTT. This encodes CASSERTSGNTGELFF.

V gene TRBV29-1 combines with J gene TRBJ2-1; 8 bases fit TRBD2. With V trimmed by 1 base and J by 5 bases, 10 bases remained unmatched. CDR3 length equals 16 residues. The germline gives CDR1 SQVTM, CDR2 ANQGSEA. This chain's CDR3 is CSVEGGSGSGNNEQFF. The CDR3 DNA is TGCAGCGTTGAAGGGGGAAGCGGGAGTGGGAACAATGAGCAGTTCTTC.

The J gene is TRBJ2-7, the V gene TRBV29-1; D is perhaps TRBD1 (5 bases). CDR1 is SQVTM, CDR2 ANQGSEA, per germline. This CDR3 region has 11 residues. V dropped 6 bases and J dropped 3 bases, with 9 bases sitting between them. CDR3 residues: CSVPQGYEQYF. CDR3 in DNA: TGCAGCGTACCTCAGGGCTACGAGCAGTACTTC.

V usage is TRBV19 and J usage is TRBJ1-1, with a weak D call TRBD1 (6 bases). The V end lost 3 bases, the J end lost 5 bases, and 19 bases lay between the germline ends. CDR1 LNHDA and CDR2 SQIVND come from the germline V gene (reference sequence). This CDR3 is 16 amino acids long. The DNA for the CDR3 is TGTGCCAGTAGTATTCCCGTCGCGGGGGCTGGGACTGAAGCTTTCTTT. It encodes CASSIPVAGAGTEAFF.

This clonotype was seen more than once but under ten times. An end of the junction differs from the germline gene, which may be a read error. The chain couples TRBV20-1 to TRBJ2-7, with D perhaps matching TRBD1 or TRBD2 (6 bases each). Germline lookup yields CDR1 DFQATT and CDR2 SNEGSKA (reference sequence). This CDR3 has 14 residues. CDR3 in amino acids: CSAGDSGATYEQYF. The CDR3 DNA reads TGCAGTGCTGGAGATTCGGGGGCCACCTACGAGCAGTACTTC.

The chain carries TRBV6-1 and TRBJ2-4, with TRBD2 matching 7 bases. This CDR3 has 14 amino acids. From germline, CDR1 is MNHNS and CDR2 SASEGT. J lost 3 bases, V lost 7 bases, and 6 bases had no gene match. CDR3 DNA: TGTGCCAGCAAGGCGGGAGAGGTCAAAAACATTCAGTACTTC. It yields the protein CASKAGEVKNIQYF.

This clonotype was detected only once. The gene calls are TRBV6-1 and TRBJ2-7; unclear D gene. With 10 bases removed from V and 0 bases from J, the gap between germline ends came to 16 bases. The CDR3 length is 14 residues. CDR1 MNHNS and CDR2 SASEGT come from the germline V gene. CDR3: CATIPHTRSYEQYF. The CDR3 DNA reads TGTGCCACCATACCGCACACCCGCTCCTACGAGCAGTACTTC.

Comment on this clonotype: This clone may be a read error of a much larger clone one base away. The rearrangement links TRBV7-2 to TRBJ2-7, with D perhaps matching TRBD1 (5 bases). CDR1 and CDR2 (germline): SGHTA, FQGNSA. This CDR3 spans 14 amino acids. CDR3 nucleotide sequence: TGTGCCAGCAGCCTACAGGACCGCTCCTCCGAGCAGTACTTC. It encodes CASSLQDRSSEQYF.

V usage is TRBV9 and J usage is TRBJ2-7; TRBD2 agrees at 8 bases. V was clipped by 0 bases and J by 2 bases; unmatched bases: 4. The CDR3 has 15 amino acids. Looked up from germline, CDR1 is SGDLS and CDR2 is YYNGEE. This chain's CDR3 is CASSVEGTRPYEQYF. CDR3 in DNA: TGTGCCAGCAGCGTAGAAGGGACTAGGCCCTACGAGCAGTACTTC.

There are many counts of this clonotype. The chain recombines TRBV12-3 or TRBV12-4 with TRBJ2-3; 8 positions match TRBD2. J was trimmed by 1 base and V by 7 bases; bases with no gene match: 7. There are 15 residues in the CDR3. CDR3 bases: TGTGCCAGCAACCACCCAGCGGGAGGCACAGATACGCAGTATTTT. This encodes CASNHPAGGTDTQYF.

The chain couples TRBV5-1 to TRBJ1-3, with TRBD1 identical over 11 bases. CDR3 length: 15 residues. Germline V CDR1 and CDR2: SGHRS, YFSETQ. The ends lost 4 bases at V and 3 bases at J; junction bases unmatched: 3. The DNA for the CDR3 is TGCGCCAGCAGCCCGGACAGGGGGCTTGGAAACACCATATATTTT. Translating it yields CASSPDRGLGNTIYF.

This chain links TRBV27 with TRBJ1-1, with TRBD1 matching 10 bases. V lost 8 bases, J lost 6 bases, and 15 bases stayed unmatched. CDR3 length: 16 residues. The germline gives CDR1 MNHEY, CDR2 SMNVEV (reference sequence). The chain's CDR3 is CASYGQGVLFEAEAFF. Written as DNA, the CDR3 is TGTGCCAGCTACGGACAGGGGGTATTATTTGAGGCTGAAGCTTTCTTT.